Detailed here is one T cell receptor (beta chain). This clone was seen just once. Its antigen specificity is not known. The input lacks base qualities; no much larger clone sits a single base away. Each collaborating institution followed its own protocols to collect whole blood in K2EDTA tubes. For TCRbeta analysis, collaborators shipped samples as frozen whole blood, isolated PBMCs, or DNA extracted from either of those sample types. This sample was taken from a study of blood T cell repertoires in COVID-19 (dated by TCRdb to about 2020). Regarding the research as a whole: Collaborator samples came from the United States, Italy and Spain and covered acute and convalescent phases of COVID-19. The material from the prospective study consisted of cDNA or gDNA derived from T cells, B-cell-depleted T cells, or PBMCs. Deeply sampled blood TCRbeta repertoires from subjects exposed to, actively infected with, or recovered from COVID-19 were included in the dataset. The repertoires were made available in a free public database intended to serve as a resource for research on the immune response to SARS-CoV-2. The samples were drawn from the first 160 participants of the ongoing ImmuneRACE study and from roughly 1,300 subjects provided by 6 global collaborators. Nearly every sample came with metadata listing a de-identified subject ID, COVID-19 status, age in years and sex. Where available, HLA class I and class II types were obtained from metadata supplied by the sample provider rather than from assay-based typing. The research as a whole found: The quantity of clinical and demographic metadata differed by source and by participant and was supplied without curation.

TCRbeta CDR3 regions were amplified from genomic DNA by means of the immunoSEQ Assay, a bias-controlled multiplex PCR. Per the source publication's procedure: The number of nucleated cells in each sample was estimated from the amplification of reference gene primers within the assay. Sequence reads were collapsed and filtered to measure the absolute abundance of every unique TCRbeta CDR3 rearrangement. For each sample, productive Simpson clonality was calculated as the square root of Simpson's diversity index over productive rearrangements. Entries here come from immuneACCESS through TCRdb and include only in-frame sequences with V and J called. Some clones fail to appear in such tables; in the studies checked, an unresolved V gene covers under half of the shortfall, and the cause of the remainder is unknown. Clone size and the V and J calls come from that table; the DNA yielded D and trimming. The table for this sample lists a few hundred thousand clones; over 75% of them were counted only once. Over 2% of the sample lies in the top ten.

This clonotype originated in a woman aged 45 to 65 with acute or convalescent COVID-19. Sequenced material: peripheral blood.

The nucleotide sequence reads TGTGCCAGCACCGGACTGGTTTCCTACAATGAGCAGTTCTTC. Translated, this is CASTGLVSYNEQFF. The rearrangement combines TRBV7-2 with TRBJ2-1; the D region possibly corresponds to TRBD2 (5 bases align). Counted from cysteine to phenylalanine, this CDR3 has 14 amino acids. This entry keeps only the CDR3 DNA: 42 bases, framed from base 1. Trimming removed 7 bases from V and 1 base from J, leaving 11 bases between the germline ends. CDR1 and CDR2 are drawn from the germline V gene: SGHTA, FQGNSA.